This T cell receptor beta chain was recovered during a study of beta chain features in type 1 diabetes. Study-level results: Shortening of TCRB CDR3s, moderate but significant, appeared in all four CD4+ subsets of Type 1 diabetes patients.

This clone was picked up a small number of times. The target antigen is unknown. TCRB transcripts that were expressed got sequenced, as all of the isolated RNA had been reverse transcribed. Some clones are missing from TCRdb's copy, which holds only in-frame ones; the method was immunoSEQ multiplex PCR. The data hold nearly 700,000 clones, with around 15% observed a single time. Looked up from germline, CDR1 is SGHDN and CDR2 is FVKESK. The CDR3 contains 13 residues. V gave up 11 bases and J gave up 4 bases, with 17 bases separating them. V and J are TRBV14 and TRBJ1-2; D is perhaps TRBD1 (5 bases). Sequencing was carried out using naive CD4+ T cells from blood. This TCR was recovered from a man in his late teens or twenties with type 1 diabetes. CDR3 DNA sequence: TGTGCCGTAGCAACAGGTTACGGCTATGGCTACACCTTC. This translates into CAVATGYGYGYTF.